The 28 T cell receptor beta chains below all came from one sample that was sequenced in a study of cytomegalovirus exposure and HLA in healthy donors. Measured with immunoSEQ multiplex PCR; TCRdb has only the in-frame clones, and not every one. The sample shows approximately 82,000 clones, around 95% of them seen only once. Sequencing used PBMCs. The receptors were gathered from a woman under 30 in good health and CMV-seronegative.

The rearrangement uses TRBV9 and TRBJ2-1, with D possibly matching TRBD2 (5 bases). CDR1 is SGDLS, CDR2 YYNGEE, per germline. This CDR3 has 15 amino acids. V was pared by 0 bases and J by 5 bases, with 12 bases between. CDR3 region: CASSVGGSHDNEQFF. CDR3 DNA: TGTGCCAGCAGCGTAGGAGGGAGTCACGACAATGAGCAGTTCTTC.

This clone has just one count. This chain uses TRBV6-5 with TRBJ1-6; no clear D gene. The CDR3 has 15 residues. Trimming took off 7 bases at V and 7 bases at J, with 17 bases between the two ends. The germline V gene has CDR1 MNHEY and CDR2 SVGAGI. CDR3 residues: CASTPGYHGNSPLHF. The CDR3 region has the DNA TGTGCCAGCACCCCGGGGTACCACGGCAATTCACCCCTCCACTTT.

The chain couples TRBV5-1 to TRBJ2-3; TRBD2 is a possible D gene (6 bases). Trimming stripped 6 bases from V and 1 base from J, with 12 bases between. CDR1 and CDR2 (germline): SGHRS, YFSETQ. The CDR3 spans 14 residues. This CDR3 reads CASTLALGTDTQYF. Written as DNA, the CDR3 is TGCGCCAGCACCCTAGCGTTGGGCACAGATACGCAGTATTTT.

This chain connects TRBV7-2 to TRBJ2-1; D might be TRBD1 (5 bases). Germline V CDR1 and CDR2: SGHTA, FQGNSA. Trimming cost V 0 bases and J 6 bases, with 9 bases left between them. The CDR3 consists of 14 residues. Here the CDR3 DNA reads TGTGCCAGCAGCTTAGCCAGGCAGGGCAATGAGCAGTTCTTC. It codes for CASSLARQGNEQFF.

This clone was recorded once. This chain uses TRBV19 with TRBJ1-1, with D unclear. The CDR3 is 13 residues long. The V gene lost 3 bases and the J gene lost 10 bases, with 15 bases spanning the gap. CDR1 and CDR2 (germline): LNHDA, SQIVND (reference sequence). The chain's CDR3 is CASSIGLTPLAFF. The CDR3 bases are TGTGCCAGTAGTATTGGGTTGACACCCCTAGCTTTCTTT.

The chain uses TRBV27 and TRBJ2-3; TRBD2 matches 8 bases. V lost 5 bases and J lost 8; bases outside the gene matches: 24. CDR3 length: 19 amino acids. The germline CDR1 and CDR2 sequences are MNHEY and SMNVEV (reference sequence). The CDR3 region is CASSRGPWGLELNSVTQYF. The CDR3 bases are TGTGCCAGCAGTCGGGGCCCTTGGGGACTAGAGTTAAACTCAGTTACGCAGTATTTT.

The chain links TRBV7-2 to TRBJ2-1; 10 positions match TRBD2. V lost 0 bases to trimming and J lost 10 bases; unmatched junction nucleotides: 12. The germline V gene has CDR1 SGHTA and CDR2 FQGNSA. This CDR3 is built from 17 residues. In DNA form, the CDR3 reads TGTGCCAGCAGCTTAGCGCCTAGCGGGAGTAGGAGGGCGGAGCAGTTCTTC. It is translated as CASSLAPSGSRRAEQFF. Together with reference TRBV7-2 and TRBJ2-1, the CDR3 gives the full variable domain: GAGVSQSPSNKVTEKGKDVELRCDPISGHTALYWYRQSLGQGLEFLIYFQGNSAPDKSGLPSDRFSAERTGGSVSTLTIQRTQQEDSAVYLCASSLAPSGSRRAEQFFGPGTRLTVL.

V and J are TRBV4-3 and TRBJ2-7; 10 positions agree with TRBD1. The CDR3 covers 17 residues. Germline-derived CDR1 and CDR2 are LGHNA and YSLEER. The trim removed 2 bases at V and 3 bases at J, leaving 10 bases unmatched. In DNA form, the CDR3 reads TGCGCCAGCAGCCAATACCCGGGACAGGGGTCCGTCTACGAGCAGTACTTC. It translates to CASSQYPGQGSVYEQYF.

The chain couples TRBV6-6 to TRBJ2-7; D gene uncertain. Germline V gene data show CDR1 as MNHNY and CDR2 as SVGAGI (reference sequence). The CDR3 covers 14 residues. The germline V and J ends were trimmed by 0 bases and 2 bases, with 8 bases remaining between them. CDR3 in DNA: TGTGCCAGCAGTTACTCCTCCGACACCTACGAGCAGTACTTC. Residues: CASSYSSDTYEQYF.

This chain connects TRBV18 to TRBJ1-1, with D maybe TRBD1 (5 bases). The CDR3 covers 15 residues. Germline assignment: CDR1 KGHSH and CDR2 LQKENI. Deletions cut 2 bases from V and 5 bases from J, with 15 bases between. In nucleotides, the CDR3 is TGTGCCAGCTCACCAGGGGCCGGGTCGTGGACTGAAGCTTTCTTT. This codes for CASSPGAGSWTEAFF. The full variable domain, rest sourced from reference TRBV18 and TRBJ1-1, is NAGVMQNPRHLVRRRGQEARLRCSPMKGHSHVYWYRQLPEEGLKFMVYLQKENIIDESGMPKERFSAEFPKEGPSILRIQQVVRGDSAAYFCASSPGAGSWTEAFFGQGTRLTVV.

V usage is TRBV7-8 and J usage is TRBJ1-2; unclear D gene. This CDR3 is built from 14 residues. Germline CDR1 is SGHVS and CDR2 is FQNEAQ. The ends were cut back, 5 bases at V and 4 bases at J, with 14 bases in the middle. The CDR3, as DNA: TGTGCCAGCAGCACCCAGGAGGGAATCTATGGCTACACCTTC. It specifies CASSTQEGIYGYTF.

V is TRBV5-1 and J is TRBJ2-3, with 7 positions matching TRBD1. The J segment lost 7 bases and the V segment lost 3 bases, leaving 11 bases of the junction unmatched. The CDR3 spans 15 residues. Looked up from germline, CDR1 is SGHRS and CDR2 is YFSETQ. The CDR3 loop reads CASSSPGQSIHTQYF. CDR3 nucleotides: TGCGCCAGCAGCTCTCCGGGACAGTCCATCCATACGCAGTATTTT.

The rearrangement uses TRBV6-5 and TRBJ2-1, with no clear D. With 2 bases removed from V and 4 bases from J, the gap between germline ends came to 3 bases. The germline V gene encodes CDR1 MNHEY and CDR2 SVGAGI. The CDR3 sequence is 12 residues long. The DNA of the CDR3 is TGTGCCAGCAGTTACGCGTACAATGAGCAGTTCTTC. It codes for CASSYAYNEQFF.

V and J are TRBV2 and TRBJ1-5; the match to TRBD1 covers 11 bases. The CDR3 totals 16 residues. CDR1 and CDR2 (germline): SNHLY, FYNNEI. The V and J ends lost 5 bases and 6 bases, in that order; junction bases with no gene match: 9. In nucleotides, the CDR3 is TGTGCCAGCAGTCCGCTAGGACAGGGGGCAGGTCAGCCCCAGCATTTT. Protein: CASSPLGQGAGQPQHF.

The rearrangement joins TRBV7-8 to TRBJ1-5, with 9 bases matching TRBD1. The ends lost 4 bases at V and 3 bases at J; junction bases unmatched: 7. Per the germline V gene, CDR1 is SGHVS and CDR2 is FQNEAQ. The CDR3 contains 16 residues. CDR3 sequence: CASSSPTGGPNQPQHF. CDR3 in DNA: TGTGCCAGCAGCTCCCCGACAGGGGGTCCCAATCAGCCCCAGCATTTT. The whole variable domain, filled in from reference TRBV7-8 and TRBJ1-5, reads GAGVSQSPRYKVAKRGQDVALRCDPISGHVSLFWYQQALGQGPEFLTYFQNEAQLDKSGLPSDRFFAERPEGSVSTLKIQRTQQEDSAVYLCASSSPTGGPNQPQHFGDGTRLSIL.

This clone came up once. The V call is TRBV28, the J call TRBJ2-7; no firm D call. The germline V and J ends were trimmed by 5 bases and 2 bases, with 19 bases remaining between them. CDR3 length: 16 residues. Germline lookup yields CDR1 MDHEN and CDR2 SYDVKM. CDR3 loop: CASSPSRMSTPYEQYF. The CDR3 DNA sequence: TGTGCCAGCAGTCCCTCCAGAATGTCCACCCCCTACGAGCAGTACTTC.

This clone has a single count. This chain links TRBV6-5 with TRBJ2-2; the D gene is possibly TRBD1 (6 bases). The V end was cut by 6 bases, the J end by 5 bases, with 10 bases between. CDR3 length equals 13 residues. Germline V gene lookup returns CDR1 MNHEY and CDR2 SVGAGI. The CDR3 loop is CASRKGGTGELFF. The CDR3 DNA follows: TGTGCCAGCAGGAAAGGGGGAACCGGGGAGCTGTTTTTT.

This sequence joins TRBV7-9 and TRBJ2-3; TRBD2 matches at 9 bases. CDR1 and CDR2 (germline): SEHNR, FQNEAQ (reference sequence). The CDR3 loop spans 16 amino acids. J lost 2 bases, V lost 1 base, and 4 bases had no gene match. CDR3: CASSLGAGGYTDTQYF. CDR3 nucleotides: TGTGCCAGCAGCTTAGGGGCGGGAGGGTACACAGATACGCAGTATTTT.

The chain joins TRBV14 to TRBJ1-2; tentatively, D is TRBD1 (5 bases). CDR1 and CDR2 from the germline V gene are SGHDN and FVKESK. The CDR3 has 18 residues. Trimming pared 1 base from V and 4 bases from J, leaving 22 bases between. DNA for the CDR3: TGTGCCAGCAGCCAAGCCCTCGGGGGAGGCCGCAACTTCTATGGCTACACCTTC. Protein sequence: CASSQALGGGRNFYGYTF.

The V call is TRBV19, the J call TRBJ1-1; D ambiguous. V gave up 7 bases and J gave up 6 bases, with 12 bases separating them. This CDR3 is built from 12 residues. Germline assignment: CDR1 LNHDA and CDR2 SQIVND (reference sequence). Here the CDR3 DNA reads TGTGCCAGTACCTTCGGGTTGGCTGAAGCTTTCTTT. Protein sequence: CASTFGLAEAFF.

The chain joins TRBV15 to TRBJ1-4; no clear D. There are 15 residues in the CDR3. The germline CDR1 and CDR2 sequences are LNHNV and YYDKDF (reference sequence). V gave up 0 bases and J gave up 8 bases, with 13 bases separating them. The DNA for the CDR3 is TGTGCCACCAGCAGAGATGGAAAGGGAGTGGAAAAACTGTTTTTT. This translates into CATSRDGKGVEKLFF.

This chain uses TRBV18 with TRBJ1-3, with D hard to call. Germline V gene lookup returns CDR1 KGHSH and CDR2 LQKENI. V lost 2 bases to trimming and J lost 0 bases, with 8 bases between them. The CDR3 contains 15 residues. The CDR3 sequence: CASSPEQLSGNTIYF. DNA for the CDR3: TGTGCCAGCTCACCAGAACAGCTCTCTGGAAACACCATATATTTT.

This chain uses TRBV21-1 with TRBJ2-2; the D call in the table, TRBD1, was not verified against the DNA. TRBV21-1 is a recognized pseudogene. This CDR3 has 16 residues. Here the CDR3 reads CASSIPGQDDTGELFF. The CDR3 nucleotides are TGTGCCAGCAGCATCCCCGGACAGGACGACACCGGGGAGCTGTTTTTT.

The CDR3 sequence is CASSLAGTSGGNYEQYF. CDR3 DNA sequence: TGTGCCAGCAGCTTGGCCGGGACTAGCGGGGGAAACTACGAGCAGTACTTC. This chain links TRBV7-2 with TRBJ2-7; the match to TRBD2 covers 14 bases. The V gene's germline CDR1 is SGHTA and CDR2 FQGNSA. J gave up 3 bases and V 3 bases, and 7 bases lay outside the gene matches. The CDR3 extends over 17 amino acids.

The gene calls are TRBV10-3 and TRBJ2-5; 11 nucleotides line up with TRBD2. The CDR3 sequence is 15 residues long. Germline lookup yields CDR1 ENHRY and CDR2 SYGVKD. Trimming cost V 6 bases and J 1 base; bases outside gene matches: 4. CDR3 nucleotides: TGTGCCATCAGGGGGACTAGCGGAGCCCAAGAGACCCAGTACTTC. Translating gives CAIRGTSGAQETQYF.

This chain joins TRBV7-9 and TRBJ2-1; the D gene is possibly TRBD1 (5 bases). Germline V gene sequence: CDR1 SEHNR, CDR2 FQNEAQ (reference sequence). V was trimmed by 5 bases and J by 3 bases, leaving 14 bases between them. This CDR3 has 15 residues. CDR3 nucleotide sequence: TGTGCCAGCAGCCCCAGTTGGACACGCTACAATGAGCAGTTCTTC. Protein product: CASSPSWTRYNEQFF.

The rearrangement uses TRBV6-5 and TRBJ2-7, with 9 bases lining up with TRBD2. With 2 bases clipped from V and 7 bases from J, the junction kept 12 bases outside the gene matches. This CDR3 contains 16 residues. Germline V gene lookup returns CDR1 MNHEY and CDR2 SVGAGI. CDR3 sequence reads: CASSYVAGVLRGEQYF. In nucleotides, the CDR3 is TGTGCCAGCAGTTACGTAGCGGGAGTGCTCCGCGGGGAGCAGTACTTC.

This sequence joins TRBV2 and TRBJ2-3; 11 bases fit TRBD2. With 4 bases clipped from V and 3 bases from J, the junction kept 3 bases outside the gene matches. This CDR3 is built from 15 residues. The germline V gene encodes CDR1 SNHLY and CDR2 FYNNEI. DNA for the CDR3: TGTGCCAGCAGTGTACTAGCGGGGGCTACAGATACGCAGTATTTT. Residues: CASSVLAGATDTQYF.